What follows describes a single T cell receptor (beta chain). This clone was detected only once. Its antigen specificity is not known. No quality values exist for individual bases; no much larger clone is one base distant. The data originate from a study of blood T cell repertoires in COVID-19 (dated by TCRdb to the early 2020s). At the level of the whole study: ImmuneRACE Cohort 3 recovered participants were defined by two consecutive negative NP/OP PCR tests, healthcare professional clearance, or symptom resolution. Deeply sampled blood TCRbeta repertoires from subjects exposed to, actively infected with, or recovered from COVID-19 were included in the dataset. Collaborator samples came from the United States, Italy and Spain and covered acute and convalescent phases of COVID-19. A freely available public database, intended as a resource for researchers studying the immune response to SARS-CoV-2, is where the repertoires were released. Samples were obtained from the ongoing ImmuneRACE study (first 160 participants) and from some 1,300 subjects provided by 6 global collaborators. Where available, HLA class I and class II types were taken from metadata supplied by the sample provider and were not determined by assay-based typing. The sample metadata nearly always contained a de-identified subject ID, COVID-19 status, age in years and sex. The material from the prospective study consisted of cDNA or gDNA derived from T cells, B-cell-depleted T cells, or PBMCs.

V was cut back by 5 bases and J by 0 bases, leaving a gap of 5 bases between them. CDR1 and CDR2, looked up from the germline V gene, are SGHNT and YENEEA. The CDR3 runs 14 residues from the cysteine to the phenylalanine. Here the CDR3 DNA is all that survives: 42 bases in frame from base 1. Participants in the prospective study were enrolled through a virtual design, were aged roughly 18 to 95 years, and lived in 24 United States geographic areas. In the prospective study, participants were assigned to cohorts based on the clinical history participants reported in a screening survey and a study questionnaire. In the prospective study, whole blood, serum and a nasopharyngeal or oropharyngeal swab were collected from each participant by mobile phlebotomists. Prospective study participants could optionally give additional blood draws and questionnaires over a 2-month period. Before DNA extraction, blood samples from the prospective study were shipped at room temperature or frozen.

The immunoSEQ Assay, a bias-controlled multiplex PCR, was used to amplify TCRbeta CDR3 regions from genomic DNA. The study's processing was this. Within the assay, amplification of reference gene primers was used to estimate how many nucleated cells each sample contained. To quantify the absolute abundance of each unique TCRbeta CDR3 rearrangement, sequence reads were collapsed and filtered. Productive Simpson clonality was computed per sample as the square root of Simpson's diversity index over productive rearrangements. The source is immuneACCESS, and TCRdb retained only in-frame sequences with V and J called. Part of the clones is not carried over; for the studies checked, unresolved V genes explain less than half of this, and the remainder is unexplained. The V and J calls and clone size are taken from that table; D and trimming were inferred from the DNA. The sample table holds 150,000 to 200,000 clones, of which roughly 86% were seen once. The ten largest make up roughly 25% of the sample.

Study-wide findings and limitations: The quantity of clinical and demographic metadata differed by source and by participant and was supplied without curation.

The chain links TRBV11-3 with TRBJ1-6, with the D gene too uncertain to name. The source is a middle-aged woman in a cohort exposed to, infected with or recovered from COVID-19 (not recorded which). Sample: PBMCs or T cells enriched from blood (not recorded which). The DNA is TGTGCCAGCAGCCGGGACTCCTATAATTCACCCCTCCACTTT. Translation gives CASSRDSYNSPLHF.